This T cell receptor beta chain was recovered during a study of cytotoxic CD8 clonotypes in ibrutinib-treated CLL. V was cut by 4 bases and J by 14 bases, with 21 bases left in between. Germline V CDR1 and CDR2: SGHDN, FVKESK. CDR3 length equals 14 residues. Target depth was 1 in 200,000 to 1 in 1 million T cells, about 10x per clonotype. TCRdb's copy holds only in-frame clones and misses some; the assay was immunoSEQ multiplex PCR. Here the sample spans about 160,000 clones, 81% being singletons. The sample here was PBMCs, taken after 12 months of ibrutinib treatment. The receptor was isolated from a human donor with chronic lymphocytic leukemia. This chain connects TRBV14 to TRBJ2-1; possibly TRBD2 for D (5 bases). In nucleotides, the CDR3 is TGTGCCAGCAGCCCCCTCGGGGTGGCTCAGACGAAGTTCTTC. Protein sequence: CASSPLGVAQTKFF.